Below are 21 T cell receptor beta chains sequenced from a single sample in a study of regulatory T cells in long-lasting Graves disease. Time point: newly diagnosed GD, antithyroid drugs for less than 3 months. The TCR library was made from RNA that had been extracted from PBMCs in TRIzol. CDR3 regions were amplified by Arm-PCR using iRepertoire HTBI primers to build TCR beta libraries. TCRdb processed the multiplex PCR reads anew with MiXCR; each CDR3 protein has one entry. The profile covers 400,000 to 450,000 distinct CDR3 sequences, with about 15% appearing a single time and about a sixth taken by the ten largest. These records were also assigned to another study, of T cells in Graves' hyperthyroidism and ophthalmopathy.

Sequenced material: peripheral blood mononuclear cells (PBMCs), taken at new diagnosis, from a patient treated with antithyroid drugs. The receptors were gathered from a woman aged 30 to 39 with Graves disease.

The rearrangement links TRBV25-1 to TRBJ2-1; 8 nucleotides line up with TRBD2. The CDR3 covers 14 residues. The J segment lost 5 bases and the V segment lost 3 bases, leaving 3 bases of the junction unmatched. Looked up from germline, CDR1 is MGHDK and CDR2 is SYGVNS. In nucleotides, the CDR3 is TGTGCCAGCAGTGACCAGCGGGGGAACAATGAGCAGTTCTTC. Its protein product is CASSDQRGNNEQFF.

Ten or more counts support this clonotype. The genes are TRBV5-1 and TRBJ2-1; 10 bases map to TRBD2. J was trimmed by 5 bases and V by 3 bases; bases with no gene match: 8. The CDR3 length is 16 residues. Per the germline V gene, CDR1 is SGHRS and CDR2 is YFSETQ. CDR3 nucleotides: TGCGCCAGCAGCTCCCTGCTAGCGGGGGTACACAATGAGCAGTTCTTC. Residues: CASSSLLAGVHNEQFF.

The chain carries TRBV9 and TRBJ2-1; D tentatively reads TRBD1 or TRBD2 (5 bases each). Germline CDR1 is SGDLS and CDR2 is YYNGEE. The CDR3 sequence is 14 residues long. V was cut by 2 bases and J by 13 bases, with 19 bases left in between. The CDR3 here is CASSVGWGTETQFF. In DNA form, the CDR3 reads TGTGCCAGCAGCGTTGGTTGGGGGACGGAGACCCAGTTCTTC.

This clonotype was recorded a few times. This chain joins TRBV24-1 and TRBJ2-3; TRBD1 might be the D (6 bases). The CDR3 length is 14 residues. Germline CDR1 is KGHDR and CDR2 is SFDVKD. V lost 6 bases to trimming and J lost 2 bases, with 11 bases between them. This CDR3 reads CATSFDRTTDTQYF. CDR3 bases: TGTGCCACCAGTTTCGACAGGACCACAGATACGCAGTATTTT.

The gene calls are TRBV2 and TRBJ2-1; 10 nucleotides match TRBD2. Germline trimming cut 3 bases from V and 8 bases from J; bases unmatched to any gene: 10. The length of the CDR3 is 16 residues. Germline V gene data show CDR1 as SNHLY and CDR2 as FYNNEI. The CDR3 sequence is CASSESGRALSDEQFF. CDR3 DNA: TGTGCCAGCAGTGAGAGCGGGAGGGCCCTCAGCGATGAGCAGTTCTTC.

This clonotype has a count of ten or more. The CDR3 is CASSSGLTAEAFF. The CDR3 DNA reads TGTGCCAGCAGCTCGGGCTTAACGGCTGAAGCTTTCTTT. V and J are TRBV5-5 and TRBJ1-1, with D unresolved. Germline loops: CDR1 SGHKS, CDR2 YYEKEE (reference sequence). Deletions cut 3 bases from V and 6 bases from J, with 12 bases between. The CDR3 has 13 amino acids.

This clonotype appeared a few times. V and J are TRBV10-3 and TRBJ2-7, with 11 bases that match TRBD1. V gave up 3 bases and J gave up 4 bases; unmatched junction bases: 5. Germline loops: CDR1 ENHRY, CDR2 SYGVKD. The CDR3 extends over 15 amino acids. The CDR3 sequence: CAISDRDRGRYEQYF. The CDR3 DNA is TGTGCCATCAGTGATAGGGACAGGGGGAGGTACGAGCAGTACTTC.

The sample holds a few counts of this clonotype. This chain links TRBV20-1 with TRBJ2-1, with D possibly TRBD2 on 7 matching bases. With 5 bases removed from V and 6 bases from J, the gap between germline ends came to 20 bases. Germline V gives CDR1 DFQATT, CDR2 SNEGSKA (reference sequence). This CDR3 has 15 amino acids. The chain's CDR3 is CSAGQGRGGGNEQFF. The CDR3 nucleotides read TGCAGTGCTGGACAAGGGAGGGGAGGGGGCAATGAGCAGTTCTTC.

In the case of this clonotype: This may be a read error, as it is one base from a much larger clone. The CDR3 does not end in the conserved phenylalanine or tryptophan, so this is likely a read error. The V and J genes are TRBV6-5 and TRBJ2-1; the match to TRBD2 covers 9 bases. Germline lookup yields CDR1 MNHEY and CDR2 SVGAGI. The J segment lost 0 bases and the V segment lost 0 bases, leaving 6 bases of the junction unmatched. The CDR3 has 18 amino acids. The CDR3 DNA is TGTGCCAGCAGTTACTCGCAGGTTAGCGGGAGCTCCTACAATGAGCAGTTCATC. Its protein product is CASSYSQVSGSSYNEQFI.

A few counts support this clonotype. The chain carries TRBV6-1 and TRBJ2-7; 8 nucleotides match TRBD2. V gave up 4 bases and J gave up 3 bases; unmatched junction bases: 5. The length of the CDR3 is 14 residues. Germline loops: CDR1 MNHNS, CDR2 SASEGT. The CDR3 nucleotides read TGTGCCAGCAGTGGAACTAGCGGATACTACGAGCAGTACTTC. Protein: CASSGTSGYYEQYF.

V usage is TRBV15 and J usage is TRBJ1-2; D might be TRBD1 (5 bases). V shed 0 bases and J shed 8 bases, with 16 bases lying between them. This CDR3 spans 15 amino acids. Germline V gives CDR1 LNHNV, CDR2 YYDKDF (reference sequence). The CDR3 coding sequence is TGTGCCACCAGCAGAGATCGGCAGGGACCTCGGGGCTACACCTTC. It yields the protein CATSRDRQGPRGYTF.

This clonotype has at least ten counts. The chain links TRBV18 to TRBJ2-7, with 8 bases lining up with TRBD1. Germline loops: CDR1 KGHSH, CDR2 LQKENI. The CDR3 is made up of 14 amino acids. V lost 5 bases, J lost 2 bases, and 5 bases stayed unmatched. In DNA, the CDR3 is TGTGCCAGCTCAACCGGGACAGGCCCCTACGAGCAGTACTTC. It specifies CASSTGTGPYEQYF.

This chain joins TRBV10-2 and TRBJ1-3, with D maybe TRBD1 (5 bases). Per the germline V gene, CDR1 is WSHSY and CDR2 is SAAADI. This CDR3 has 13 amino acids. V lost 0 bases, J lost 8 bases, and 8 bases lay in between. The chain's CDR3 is CASSESGGDTIYF. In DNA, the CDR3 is TGCGCCAGCAGTGAGTCGGGAGGGGACACCATATATTTT.

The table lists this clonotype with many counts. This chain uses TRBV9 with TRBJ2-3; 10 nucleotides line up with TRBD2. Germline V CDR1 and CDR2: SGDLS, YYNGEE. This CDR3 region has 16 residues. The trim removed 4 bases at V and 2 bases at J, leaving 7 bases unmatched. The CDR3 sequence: CASSLHGLAATDTQYF. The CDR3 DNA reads TGTGCCAGCAGCTTACACGGACTAGCGGCCACAGATACGCAGTATTTT.

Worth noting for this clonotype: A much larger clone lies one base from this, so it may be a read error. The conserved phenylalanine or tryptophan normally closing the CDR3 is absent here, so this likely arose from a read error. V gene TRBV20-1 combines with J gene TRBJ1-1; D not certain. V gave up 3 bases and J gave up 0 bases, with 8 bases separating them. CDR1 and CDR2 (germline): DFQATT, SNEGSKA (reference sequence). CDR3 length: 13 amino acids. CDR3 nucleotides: TGCAGTGCTAGGACCCCCATGAACACTGAAGCTTTCCTT. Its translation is CSARTPMNTEAFL.

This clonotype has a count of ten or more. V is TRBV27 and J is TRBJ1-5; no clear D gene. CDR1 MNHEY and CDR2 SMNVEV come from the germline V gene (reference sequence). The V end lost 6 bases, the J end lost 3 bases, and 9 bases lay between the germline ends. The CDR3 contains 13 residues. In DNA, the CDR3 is TGTGCCAGCAGCGTAGGATTCAATCAGCCCCAGCATTTT. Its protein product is CASSVGFNQPQHF.

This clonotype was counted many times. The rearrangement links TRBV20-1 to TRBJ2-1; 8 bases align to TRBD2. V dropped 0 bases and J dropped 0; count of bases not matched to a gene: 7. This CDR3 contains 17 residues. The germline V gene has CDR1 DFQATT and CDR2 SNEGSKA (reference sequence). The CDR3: CSARDRGGGSSYNEQFF. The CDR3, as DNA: TGCAGTGCTAGAGATCGGGGGGGAGGCAGCTCCTACAATGAGCAGTTCTTC.

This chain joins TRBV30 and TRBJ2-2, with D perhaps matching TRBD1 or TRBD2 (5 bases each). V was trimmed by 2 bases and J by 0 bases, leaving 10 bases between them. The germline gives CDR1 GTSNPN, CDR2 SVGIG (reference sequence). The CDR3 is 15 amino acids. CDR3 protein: CAWSTGPANTGELFF. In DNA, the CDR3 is TGTGCCTGGAGTACGGGACCCGCGAACACCGGGGAGCTGTTTTTT.

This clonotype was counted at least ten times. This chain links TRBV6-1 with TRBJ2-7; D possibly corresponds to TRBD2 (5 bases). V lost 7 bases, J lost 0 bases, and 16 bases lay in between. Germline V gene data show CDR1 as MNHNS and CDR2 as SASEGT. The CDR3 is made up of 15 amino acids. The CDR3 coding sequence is TGTGCCAGCATAGTGCGGGCCCAAAGCTCCTACGAGCAGTACTTC. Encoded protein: CASIVRAQSSYEQYF.

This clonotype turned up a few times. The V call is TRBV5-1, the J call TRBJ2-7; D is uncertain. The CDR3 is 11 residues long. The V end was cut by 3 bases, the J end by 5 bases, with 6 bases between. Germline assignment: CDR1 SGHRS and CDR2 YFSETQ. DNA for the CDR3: TGCGCCAGCAGCTCCGGCCACGAGCAGTACTTC. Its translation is CASSSGHEQYF.

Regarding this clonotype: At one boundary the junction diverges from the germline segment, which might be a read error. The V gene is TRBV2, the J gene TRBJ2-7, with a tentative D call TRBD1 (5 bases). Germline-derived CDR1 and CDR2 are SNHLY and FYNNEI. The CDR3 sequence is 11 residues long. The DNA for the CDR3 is TGTGCCAGCAGTGAAGCGTCAGGGTCCCATTTC. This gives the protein CASSEASGSHF.